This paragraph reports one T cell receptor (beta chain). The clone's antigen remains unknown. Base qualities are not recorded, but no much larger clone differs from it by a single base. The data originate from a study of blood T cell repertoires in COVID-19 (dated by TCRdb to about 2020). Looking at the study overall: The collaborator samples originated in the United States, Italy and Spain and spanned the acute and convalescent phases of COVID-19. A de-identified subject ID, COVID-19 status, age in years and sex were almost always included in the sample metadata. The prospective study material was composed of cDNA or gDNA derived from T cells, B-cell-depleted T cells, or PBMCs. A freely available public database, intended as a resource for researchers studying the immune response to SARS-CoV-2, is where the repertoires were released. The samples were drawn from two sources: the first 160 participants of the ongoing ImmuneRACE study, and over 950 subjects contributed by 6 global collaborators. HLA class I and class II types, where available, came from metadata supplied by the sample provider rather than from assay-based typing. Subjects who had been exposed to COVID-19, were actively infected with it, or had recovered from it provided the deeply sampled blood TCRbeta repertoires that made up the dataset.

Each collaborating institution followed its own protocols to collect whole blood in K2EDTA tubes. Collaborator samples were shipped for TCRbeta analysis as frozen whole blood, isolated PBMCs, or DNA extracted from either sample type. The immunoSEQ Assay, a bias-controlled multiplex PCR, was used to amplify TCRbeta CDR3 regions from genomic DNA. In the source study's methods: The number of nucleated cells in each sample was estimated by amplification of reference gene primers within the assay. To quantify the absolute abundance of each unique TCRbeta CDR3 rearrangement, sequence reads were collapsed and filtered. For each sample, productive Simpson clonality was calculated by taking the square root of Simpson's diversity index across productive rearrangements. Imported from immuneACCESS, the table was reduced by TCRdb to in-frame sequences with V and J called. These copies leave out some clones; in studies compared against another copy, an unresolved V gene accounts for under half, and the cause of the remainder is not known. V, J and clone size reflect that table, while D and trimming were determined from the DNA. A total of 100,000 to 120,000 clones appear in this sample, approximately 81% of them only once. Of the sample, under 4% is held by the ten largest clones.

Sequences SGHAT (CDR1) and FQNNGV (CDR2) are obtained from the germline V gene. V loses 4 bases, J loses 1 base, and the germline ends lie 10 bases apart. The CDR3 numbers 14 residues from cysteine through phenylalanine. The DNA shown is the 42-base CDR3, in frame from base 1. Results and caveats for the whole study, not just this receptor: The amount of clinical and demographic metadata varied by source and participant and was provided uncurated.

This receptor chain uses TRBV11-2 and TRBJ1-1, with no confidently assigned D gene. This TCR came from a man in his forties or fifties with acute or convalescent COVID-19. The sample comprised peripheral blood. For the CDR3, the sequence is CASSSPMRNTEAFF. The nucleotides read TGTGCCAGCAGCTCGCCTATGAGGAACACTGAAGCTTTCTTT. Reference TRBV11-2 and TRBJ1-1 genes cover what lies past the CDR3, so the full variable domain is EAGVAQSPRYKIIEKRQSVAFWCNPISGHATLYWYQQILGQGPKLLIQFQNNGVVDDSQLPKDRFSAERLKGVDSTLKIQPAKLEDSAVYLCASSSPMRNTEAFFGQGTRLTVV.